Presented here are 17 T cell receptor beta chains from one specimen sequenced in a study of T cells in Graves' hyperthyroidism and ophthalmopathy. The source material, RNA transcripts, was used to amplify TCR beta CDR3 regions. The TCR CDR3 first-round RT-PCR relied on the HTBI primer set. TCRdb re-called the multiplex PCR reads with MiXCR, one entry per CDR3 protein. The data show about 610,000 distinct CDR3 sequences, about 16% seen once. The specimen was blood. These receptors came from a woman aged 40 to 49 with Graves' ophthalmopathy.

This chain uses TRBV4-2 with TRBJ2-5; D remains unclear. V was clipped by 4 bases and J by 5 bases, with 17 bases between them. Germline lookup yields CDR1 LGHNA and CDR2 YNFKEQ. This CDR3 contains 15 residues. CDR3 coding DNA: TGTGCCAGCAGCCTCATCCGAGGTTGGCGGGAGACCCAGTACTTC. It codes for CASSLIRGWRETQYF.

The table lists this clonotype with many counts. CDR3 loop: CASSRTKLEQYF. Written as DNA, the CDR3 is TGTGCCAGCAGCCGGACTAAATTAGAGCAGTACTTC. The rearrangement joins TRBV7-8 to TRBJ2-7, with TRBD2 as a possible D gene (6 bases). V dropped 5 bases and J dropped 7 bases, with 12 bases sitting between them. CDR3 length: 12 amino acids. Looked up from germline, CDR1 is SGHVS and CDR2 is FQNEAQ.

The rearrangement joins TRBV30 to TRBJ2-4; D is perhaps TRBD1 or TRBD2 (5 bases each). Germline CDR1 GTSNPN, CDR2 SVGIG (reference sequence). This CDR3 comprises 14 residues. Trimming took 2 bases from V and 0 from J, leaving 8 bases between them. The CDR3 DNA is TGTGCCTGGAGTATGGGGGTAGCCAAAAACATTCAGTACTTC. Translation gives CAWSMGVAKNIQYF.

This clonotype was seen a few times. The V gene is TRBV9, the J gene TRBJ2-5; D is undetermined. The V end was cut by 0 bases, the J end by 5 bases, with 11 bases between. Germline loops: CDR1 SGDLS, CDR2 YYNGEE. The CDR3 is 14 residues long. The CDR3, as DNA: TGTGCCAGCAGCGTAGATGGTAGCACGGAGACCCAGTACTTC. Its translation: CASSVDGSTETQYF.

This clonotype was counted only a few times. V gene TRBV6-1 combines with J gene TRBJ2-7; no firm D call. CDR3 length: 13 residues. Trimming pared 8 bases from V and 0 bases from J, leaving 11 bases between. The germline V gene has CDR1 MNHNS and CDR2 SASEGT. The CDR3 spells CASQASGSYEQYF. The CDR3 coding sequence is TGTGCCAGCCAAGCTTCAGGCTCCTACGAGCAGTACTTC.

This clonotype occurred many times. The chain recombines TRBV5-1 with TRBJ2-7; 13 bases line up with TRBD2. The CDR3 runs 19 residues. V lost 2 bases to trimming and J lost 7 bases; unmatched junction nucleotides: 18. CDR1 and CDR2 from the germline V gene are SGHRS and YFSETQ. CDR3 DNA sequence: TGCGCCAGCAGCTTCTCCCCGACTTTACTAGCGGGAGGGCCGAGTGAGCAGTACTTC. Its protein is CASSFSPTLLAGGPSEQYF.

DNA of the CDR3: TGTGCCAGCAGCTTAGCCCAGGGGGGGAGCGCCGGGGAGCTGTTTTTT. Protein: CASSLAQGGSAGELFF. The rearrangement uses TRBV11-2 and TRBJ2-2, with D perhaps being TRBD1 or TRBD2 (7 bases each). Germline CDR1 is SGHAT and CDR2 is FQNNGV. Trimming stripped 1 base from V and 6 bases from J, with 15 bases between. The CDR3 spans 16 residues.

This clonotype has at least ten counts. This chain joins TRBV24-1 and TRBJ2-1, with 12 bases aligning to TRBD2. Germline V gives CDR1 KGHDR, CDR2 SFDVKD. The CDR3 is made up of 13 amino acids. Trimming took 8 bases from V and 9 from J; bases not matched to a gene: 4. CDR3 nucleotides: TGTGCCACCAAGACTAGCGGGGGTGGTGAGCAGTTCTTC. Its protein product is CATKTSGGGEQFF.

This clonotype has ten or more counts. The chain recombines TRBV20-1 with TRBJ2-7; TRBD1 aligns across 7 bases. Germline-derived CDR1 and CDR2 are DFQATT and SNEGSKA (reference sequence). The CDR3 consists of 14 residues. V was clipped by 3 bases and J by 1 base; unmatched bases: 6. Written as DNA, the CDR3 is TGCAGTGCTAGCCCCCCAGGGGGTTCCTACGAGCAGTACTTC. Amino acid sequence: CSASPPGGSYEQYF.

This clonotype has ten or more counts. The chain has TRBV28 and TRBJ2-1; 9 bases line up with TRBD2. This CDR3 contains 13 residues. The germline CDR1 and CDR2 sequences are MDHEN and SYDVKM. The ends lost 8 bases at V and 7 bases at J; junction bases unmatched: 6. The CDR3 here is CASASGMVNEQFF. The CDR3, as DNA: TGTGCCAGCGCTAGCGGGATGGTGAATGAGCAGTTCTTC. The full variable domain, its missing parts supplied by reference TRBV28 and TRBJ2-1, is DVKVTQSSRYLVKRTGEKVFLECVQDMDHENMFWYRQDPGLGLRLIYFSYDVKMKEKGDIPEGYSVSREKKERFSLILESASTNQTSMYLCASASGMVNEQFFGPGTRLTVL.

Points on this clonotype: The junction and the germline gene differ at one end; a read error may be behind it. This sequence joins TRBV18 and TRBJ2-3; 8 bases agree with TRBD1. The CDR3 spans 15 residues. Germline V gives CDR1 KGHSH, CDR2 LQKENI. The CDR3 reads CASSLRTGSTDAQYF. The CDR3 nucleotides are TGTGCCAGCTCACTCCGGACAGGGTCAACAGATGCGCAGTATTTT.

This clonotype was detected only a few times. The CDR3, as DNA: TGTGCCAGCAGTGAAGTCCCGGGGCTAGCGGCTCATCGGTACTTC. This translates into CASSEVPGLAAHRYF. V is TRBV2 and J is TRBJ2-5; TRBD2 aligns across 7 bases. Unmatched junction bases numbered 15, after V lost 1 base and J lost 13 bases. CDR1 and CDR2 from the germline V gene are SNHLY and FYNNEI. The CDR3 totals 15 residues.

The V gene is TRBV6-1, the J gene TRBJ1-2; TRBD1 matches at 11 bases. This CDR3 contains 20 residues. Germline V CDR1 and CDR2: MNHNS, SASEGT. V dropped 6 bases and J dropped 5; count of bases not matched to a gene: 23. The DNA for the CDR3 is TGTGCCAGCAGCGATGGGGGTTGGGGGACAGGGGGTTCACCGGATTATGGCTACACCTTC. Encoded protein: CASSDGGWGTGGSPDYGYTF.

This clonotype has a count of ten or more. CDR3 in DNA: TGTGCCAGCAGTTACAACGTAGCAGGGGATGGCTACACCTTC. This translates into CASSYNVAGDGYTF. This chain connects TRBV6-5 to TRBJ1-2; D may be TRBD1 (6 bases). The CDR3 spans 14 residues. Per germline, CDR1 MNHEY and CDR2 SVGAGI. Deletions cut 2 bases from V and 6 bases from J, with 13 bases between.

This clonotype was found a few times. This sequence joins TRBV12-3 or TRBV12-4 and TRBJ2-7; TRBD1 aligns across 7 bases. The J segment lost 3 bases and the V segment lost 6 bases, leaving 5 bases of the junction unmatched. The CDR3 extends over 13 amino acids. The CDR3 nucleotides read TGTGCCAGCAGATCGACAGGGTTCTACGAGCAGTACTTC. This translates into CASRSTGFYEQYF.

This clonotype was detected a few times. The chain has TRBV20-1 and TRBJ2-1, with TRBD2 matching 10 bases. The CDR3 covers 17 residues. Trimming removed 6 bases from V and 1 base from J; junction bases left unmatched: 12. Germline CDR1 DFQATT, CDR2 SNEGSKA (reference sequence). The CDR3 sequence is CSAPKYPSGGSYNEQFF. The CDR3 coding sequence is TGCAGTGCCCCGAAGTATCCTAGCGGGGGTTCCTACAATGAGCAGTTCTTC.

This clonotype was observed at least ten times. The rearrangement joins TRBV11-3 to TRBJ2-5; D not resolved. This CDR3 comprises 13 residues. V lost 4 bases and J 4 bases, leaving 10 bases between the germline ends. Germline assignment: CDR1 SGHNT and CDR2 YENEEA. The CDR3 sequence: CASSSNGGETQYF. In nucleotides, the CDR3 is TGTGCCAGCAGCTCGAATGGTGGAGAGACCCAGTACTTC.